The rows below give T cell receptor beta chains drawn from one sample of a study of blood T cell repertoires in COVID-19. Libraries were prepared by immunoSEQ multiplex PCR; TCRdb keeps only in-frame clonotypes and omits some of them. The sample lists about 150,000 clones; 70% to 90% were seen once. Sequenced input: peripheral blood. These TCRs come from a man in his fifties or sixties with active or convalescent COVID-19. Both conserved end residues are part of each CDR3. D genes are given only for firm matches. Only part of the rows carry a size: once, few, many, or a class if the clone is expanded.

TRBJ1-2,TRBV24-1,NA,NA,TGTGCCACCAGTGATTCAGGGGAGTGGTATGGCTACACCTTC,CATSDSGEWYGYTF
TRBJ2-1,TRBV11-3,TRBD2,NA,TGTGCCAGCAGCTTTCTCGGGAGGGCCAATGAGCAGTTCTTC,CASSFLGRANEQFF
TRBJ2-4,TRBV28,TRBD2,once,TGTGCCAGCAGTTTCCCTAGCGGCGGCAGCATTCAGTACTTC,CASSFPSGGSIQYF
TRBJ2-7,TRBV14,TRBD1,few,TGTGCCAGCAGCCCCCTACCTGCTCCGGGACAGGGGGCGCAGGTTTCCGACGAGCAGTACTTC,CASSPLPAPGQGAQVSDEQYF
TRBJ2-3,TRBV2,TRBD2,NA,TGTGCCAGCAGTTCTGGGACTAGCGGGGGGGCGGATACGCAGTATTTT,CASSSGTSGGADTQYF
TRBJ2-2,TRBV4-2,TRBD2,NA,TGTGCCAGCAGCCAAGAAGCGGGGCCGGGACTAGCGGGAGTGTTCACCGGGGAGCTGTTTTTT,CASSQEAGPGLAGVFTGELFF
TRBJ1-5,TRBV24-1,NA,NA,TGTGCCACCAGTGATAGAGGACAGTATCAGCCCCAGCATTTT,CATSDRGQYQPQHF
TRBJ2-6,TRBV4-3,NA,NA,TGCGCCAGCAGCCTCTCTTCACTTGCCGGGGTTGGGGCCAACGTCCTGACTTTC,CASSLSSLAGVGANVLTF
TRBJ2-2,TRBV4-3,NA,NA,TGCGCCAGCAGCCAAGATCTTATCCCCACCGGGGAGCTGTTTTTT,CASSQDLIPTGELFF
TRBJ2-1,TRBV11-3,TRBD2,NA,TGTGCCAGCAGCCCCGGGAGGGCAGAATACAATGAGCAGTTCTTC,CASSPGRAEYNEQFF
TRBJ1-4,TRBV20-1,NA,NA,TGCAGTGCTAGTTTTTCCAGGGGAACTAATGAAAAACTGTTTTTT,CSASFSRGTNEKLFF
TRBJ2-3,TRBV2,TRBD2,NA,TGTGCCAGCAGTTGGGCCCTAGCGGGAGGGAAAGATACGCAGTATTTT,CASSWALAGGKDTQYF
TRBJ1-5,TRBV4-3,NA,NA,TGCGCCAGCAGCCAAGAAGCAGGGAATCAGCCCCAGCATTTT,CASSQEAGNQPQHF
TRBJ1-2,TRBV19,NA,NA,TGTGCCACGACCCAGGGGAGGGTAGACTATGGCTACACCTTC,CATTQGRVDYGYTF
TRBJ2-3,TRBV29-1,TRBD2,NA,TGCAGCGTTAAGACTAGCGCTAGCACAGATACGCAGTATTTT,CSVKTSASTDTQYF
TRBJ2-1,TRBV12-3/TRBV12-4,TRBD1,NA,TGTGCCAGCAGTTTGCCTGACAGGGGACGTTTCTTC,CASSLPDRGRFF
TRBJ2-3,TRBV4-2,NA,NA,TGTGCCAGCGCCGGGACAGATACGCAGTATTTT,CASAGTDTQYF
TRBJ1-1,TRBV18,NA,NA,TGTGCCAGCGGTGTGGGGGGCACTGAAGCTTTCTTT,CASGVGGTEAFF
TRBJ1-5,TRBV7-2,TRBD1,NA,TGTGCCAGCAGCCTCTCAGGGGGCCGAAATCAGCCCCAGCATTTT,CASSLSGGRNQPQHF
TRBJ1-2,TRBV5-5,NA,NA,TGTGCCAGCAGCTTGATAACGGGGTATGGCTACACCTTC,CASSLITGYGYTF
TRBJ1-5,TRBV6-2/TRBV6-3,NA,NA,TGTGCCAGCAGTTACGAGACAGCCTATCAGCCCCAGCATTTT,CASSYETAYQPQHF
TRBJ1-1,TRBV24-1,TRBD1,NA,TGTGCCACAAGGGGGCGAAATGGGAACACTGAAGCTTTCTTT,CATRGRNGNTEAFF
TRBJ2-7,TRBV6-5,TRBD2,NA,TGTGCCAGCAGCCGGGAGGGCGGGAGACCCTACGAGCAGTACTTC,CASSREGGRPYEQYF
TRBJ1-5,TRBV9,NA,once,TGTGCCAGCAGTCTAGAGGGGGTCGGCAATCAGCCCCAGCATTTT,CASSLEGVGNQPQHF
TRBJ2-3,TRBV6-5,NA,NA,TGTGCCAGTAGACAGGACTCTAGCACAGATACGCAGTATTTT,CASRQDSSTDTQYF
TRBJ1-3,TRBV7-2,TRBD1,NA,TGTGCCAGCAGCTTAACAGGGGATGGAAACACCATATATTTT,CASSLTGDGNTIYF
TRBJ2-7,TRBV6-2/TRBV6-3,NA,once,TGTGCCAGCAGTTCTTACACCGGGACCTACGAGCAGTACTTC,CASSSYTGTYEQYF
TRBJ1-2,TRBV4-1,NA,NA,TGCGCCAGCAGCCCTGGGGGGGAGAGGGGCTACACCTTC,CASSPGGERGYTF
TRBJ1-2,TRBV2,TRBD1,NA,TGTGCCAGCAGTGAAGCCGGACAGGTTACCTTTCTCTATGGCTACACCTTC,CASSEAGQVTFLYGYTF
TRBJ1-1,TRBV19,NA,NA,TGTGCCAGTAGATCCGACGGGCGGAGGAAAAGGAACACTGAAGCTTTCTTT,CASRSDGRRKRNTEAFF
TRBJ1-5,TRBV11-2,TRBD1,NA,TGTGCCAGCAGCCGGACAGGGGATAGCAATCAGCCCCAGCATTTT,CASSRTGDSNQPQHF
TRBJ2-1,TRBV5-6,TRBD2,few,TGTGCCAGCAGCTTCAGGACTAGCGGATTCAATGAGCAGTTCTTC,CASSFRTSGFNEQFF
TRBJ2-1,TRBV11-3,NA,NA,TGTGCCAGCAGCTCCGCCCGGGGGGCGGGGGACTACAATGAGCAGTTCTTC,CASSSARGAGDYNEQFF
TRBJ1-6,TRBV7-2,NA,NA,TGTGCCAGCACCCAGGGGTTGGGGTCACCCCTCCACTTT,CASTQGLGSPLHF
TRBJ2-7,TRBV2,NA,NA,TGTGCCAGCAGTGAGGACGCGGGGAGCTCCTACGAGCAGTACTTC,CASSEDAGSSYEQYF
TRBJ2-5,TRBV7-8,TRBD2,NA,TGTGCCAGCAGCCGAGGGACTAGCGGAGAGACCCAGTACTTC,CASSRGTSGETQYF
TRBJ2-7,TRBV25-1,NA,NA,TGTGCCAGCAGTGAATTGGTCCGGGGCTACGAGCAGTACTTC,CASSELVRGYEQYF
TRBJ1-2,TRBV7-6,NA,NA,TGTGCCAGCAGCCCGGACATACTAACCCCAAAGTCTTATGGCTACACCTTC,CASSPDILTPKSYGYTF
TRBJ2-2,TRBV6-5,NA,NA,TGTGCCAGCAGTTACTCGACAGCCACCGGGGAGCTGTTTTTT,CASSYSTATGELFF
TRBJ2-4,TRBV6-2/TRBV6-3,TRBD2,NA,TGTGCCAGCAGCCGACTAGCGGGAGCCAAAAACATTCAGTACTTC,CASSRLAGAKNIQYF
TRBJ2-7,TRBV7-2,TRBD2,once,TGTGCCAGCAGCTTCGGACTAGCGGGGGCCCATCGGGACGAGCAGTACTTC,CASSFGLAGAHRDEQYF
TRBJ1-1,TRBV4-2,NA,NA,TGTGCCAGCAGCCCTCAGACCAGGGCTAATGAAGCTTTCTTT,CASSPQTRANEAFF
TRBJ2-3,TRBV9,NA,NA,TGTGCCAGCAGCGAACAAACGACGGGAGTGGATACGCAGTATTTT,CASSEQTTGVDTQYF
TRBJ2-7,TRBV19,TRBD2,NA,TGTGCCAGTAGTATGCGTAGCGGGGGGATTCAAACCGTCTCCGAGCAGTACTTC,CASSMRSGGIQTVSEQYF
TRBJ1-2,TRBV11-3,TRBD1,NA,TGTGCCAGCAGCTTAGTCGGAGGGGGCGGTGACTATGGCTACACCTTC,CASSLVGGGGDYGYTF
TRBJ2-1,TRBV11-1,TRBD1,few,TGTGCCAGCAGCATAAGTATCGGGACAGGATACAATGAGCAGTTCTTC,CASSISIGTGYNEQFF
TRBJ2-1,TRBV4-2,TRBD2,NA,TGTGCCAGCAGCCAAGAAGCTAGCGGGTCCTACAATGAGCAGTTCTTC,CASSQEASGSYNEQFF
TRBJ2-2,TRBV4-3,NA,NA,TGCGCCAGCAGACCGGGGGGCGTCACCGGGGAGCTGTTTTTT,CASRPGGVTGELFF
TRBJ2-1,TRBV6-5,TRBD2,NA,TGTGCCAGCACGACTAGCTTAGGGGACAATGAGCAGTTCTTC,CASTTSLGDNEQFF
TRBJ2-7,TRBV3-1/TRBV3-2,NA,NA,TGTGCCAGCAGCTCAAGCAGGATTCAGTACTTC,CASSSSRIQYF
TRBJ2-4,TRBV12-3/TRBV12-4,TRBD1,NA,TGTGCCAGCACGGGACAGGGCTTATCGGTTCGGTACTTC,CASTGQGLSVRYF
TRBJ2-6,TRBV9,NA,NA,TGTGCCAGCAGCTCCGACAGGAGCTCTGGGGCCAACGTCCTGACTTTC,CASSSDRSSGANVLTF
TRBJ1-5,TRBV11-2,NA,NA,TGTGCCAGCAGCAGAGTAGGCGGAGGCAATCAGCCCCAGCATTTT,CASSRVGGGNQPQHF
TRBJ1-2,TRBV15,NA,NA,TGTGCCACCAGTAAGGAGGGCTATGGCTACACCTTC,CATSKEGYGYTF
TRBJ1-6,TRBV10-1,NA,few,TGCGCCAGCACAAAAACCCCAGGGTTTCGAAATTCACCCCTCCACTTT,CASTKTPGFRNSPLHF
TRBJ1-3,TRBV14,NA,NA,TGTGCCAGCAGCCAAATTGGCATCTCTGGAAACACCATATATTTT,CASSQIGISGNTIYF
TRBJ1-1,TRBV5-5,TRBD1,NA,TGTGCCAGCAGCTCGACAGGGAGCAACACTGAAGCTTTCTTT,CASSSTGSNTEAFF